This TCR beta chain appears in the sequencing data of a study of T cells after yellow fever vaccination. TCRdb redid the calling of the 5' RACE reads with MiXCR, one entry per CDR3 protein. This sample has about 260,000 distinct CDR3 sequences; about an eighth occur once, and the top ten carry around 0.49%. The germline V gene encodes CDR1 LGHNA and CDR2 YSLEER. CDR3 length equals 14 residues. V was clipped by 4 bases and J by 0 bases, with 6 bases between them. This clonotype was counted between two and nine times. The sequence was collected from a man aged 25-45 years who received the YFV17D yellow fever vaccine. The source was CD4+ T cells sorted from PBMCs, collected 45 days after the yellow fever booster vaccination. The chain has TRBV4-3 and TRBJ2-2, with unresolved D. For the CDR3, the DNA is TGCGCCAGCAGCCGACACGCGAACACCGGGGAGCTGTTTTTT. It yields the protein CASSRHANTGELFF.